This TCR beta chain emerged from a study of T cells in Graves' hyperthyroidism and ophthalmopathy. The CDR3 is 16 residues long. The germline V gene has CDR1 MDHEN and CDR2 SYDVKM. V lost 1 base to trimming and J lost 0 bases, with 10 bases between them. This clonotype was recorded many times. Its antigen is still unknown. Study results and caveats: A model of 13 V-J features distinguished ophthalmopathy from stable hyperthyroidism. Ophthalmopathy was model-predicted a median roughly 6.5 months pre-onset.

The hyperthyroidism patients had all been newly diagnosed, and their disease duration was under 2 months. Their ages ranged from 18 to 65 years. The study based diagnoses on clinical symptoms, serum thyroxine and TRAb, thyroid ultrasound and orbital computed tomography. From RNA transcripts, TCR beta CDR3 regions were amplified. In the first-round RT-PCR of the TCR CDR3, the HTBI primer set was used. TCRdb fed the multiplex PCR reads into MiXCR, producing one record per CDR3 protein. The sample comprises fewer than 650,000 distinct CDR3 sequences, about 15% of which are singletons, and 5.8% rests with the top ten.

The sequence was obtained from a woman in her twenties or thirties with Graves' hyperthyroidism that later progressed to Graves' ophthalmopathy. Sequencing input: blood. This chain links TRBV28 with TRBJ1-3, with no clear D. The CDR3 nucleotides are TGTGCCAGCAGTTTATCTGAGGCCGTCTCTGGAAACACCATATATTTT. This gives the protein CASSLSEAVSGNTIYF.